These 30 T cell receptor beta chains were sequenced from one sample in a study of T-cell memory formation after mild COVID-19. Each CDR3 protein is one row after TCRdb ran MiXCR on the 5' RACE reads. The table lists about 560,000 distinct CDR3 sequences, roughly 21% of them singletons. Input material: PBMCs or a T cell subset sorted from them (not recorded which). The receptor set was obtained from an adult woman who had mild COVID-19 (a few samples of this study predate the infection). Cell type and time point are not known.

This clonotype was seen a handful of times. The rearrangement links TRBV6-2 or TRBV6-3 to TRBJ2-7; 14 bases map to TRBD2. The CDR3 has 15 residues. Trimming took 2 bases from V and 3 from J; bases not matched to a gene: 0. Germline values: CDR1 MNHEY, CDR2 SVGEGT. CDR3 residues: CASSYGTSGGYEQYF. CDR3 in DNA: TGTGCCAGCAGTTACGGGACTAGCGGGGGCTACGAGCAGTACTTC.

The genes are TRBV2 and TRBJ1-2; possibly TRBD1 for D (6 bases). V dropped 9 bases and J dropped 7 bases, with 18 bases sitting between them. Germline V CDR1 and CDR2: SNHLY, FYNNEI. The CDR3 contains 13 residues. For the CDR3, the DNA is TGTGCCAGAAAGATGGGGGCCGTGGGTGGCTACACCTTC. This gives the protein CARKMGAVGGYTF.

This clonotype appeared a few times. The chain uses TRBV18 and TRBJ2-7; 7 nucleotides line up with TRBD1. The germline CDR1 and CDR2 sequences are KGHSH and LQKENI. The CDR3 spans 15 residues. V lost 6 bases and J lost 0; bases outside the gene matches: 8. The CDR3 coding sequence is TGTGCCAGCTCCCCAGGACAGGCAAGCTCCTACGAGCAGTACTTC. It translates to CASSPGQASSYEQYF.

This clonotype was seen a handful of times. The chain has TRBV20-1 and TRBJ2-7, with no clear D. Germline V lookup: CDR1 DFQATT, CDR2 SNEGSKA (reference sequence). This CDR3 is built from 12 residues. The V end was cut by 0 bases, the J end by 10 bases, with 13 bases between. CDR3 sequence (DNA): TGCAGTGCTAGAGATCATCTGGGAACCCAGTACTTC. It encodes CSARDHLGTQYF.

The chain couples TRBV7-2 to TRBJ1-3; D is perhaps TRBD1 (6 bases). This CDR3 has 15 residues. Between the trimmed V and J ends, which lost 0 bases and 3 bases, there was a span of 9 bases. The germline gives CDR1 SGHTA, CDR2 FQGNSA. CDR3: CASSLAGGYGNTIYF. The CDR3 coding sequence is TGTGCCAGCAGCTTAGCAGGGGGTTATGGAAACACCATATATTTT.

This clonotype turned up a few times. V and J are TRBV7-2 and TRBJ2-2, with D possibly TRBD2 on 5 matching bases. CDR1 and CDR2 (germline): SGHTA, FQGNSA. The CDR3 contains 14 residues. V lost 3 bases to trimming and J lost 6 bases, with 11 bases between them. CDR3 coding DNA: TGTGCCAGCAGCTTGTATAGCGCGCCCGGGGAGCTGTTTTTT. This encodes CASSLYSAPGELFF.

This clonotype was picked up many times. V and J are TRBV6-5 and TRBJ2-7, with D perhaps matching TRBD1 or TRBD2 (5 bases each). CDR1 is MNHEY and CDR2 is SVGAGI in the germline V gene. V lost 0 bases to trimming and J lost 0 bases, with 9 bases between them. The CDR3 length is 15 residues. CDR3 sequence (DNA): TGTGCCAGCAGTTACTCGGCAGGGAGCTCCTACGAGCAGTACTTC. Protein sequence: CASSYSAGSSYEQYF.

This clonotype was seen more than once but under ten times. V gene TRBV20-1 combines with J gene TRBJ1-6; possibly TRBD1 for D (5 bases). CDR3 length equals 15 residues. V was shortened by 3 bases and J by 5 bases, with 14 bases between the two germline ends. Germline-derived CDR1 and CDR2 are DFQATT and SNEGSKA (reference sequence). CDR3 region: CSASREGKNNSPLHF. Written as DNA, the CDR3 is TGCAGTGCTAGCCGGGAGGGGAAGAATAATTCACCCCTCCACTTT.

The rearrangement joins TRBV2 to TRBJ1-5; 9 bases are shared with TRBD1. The CDR3 sequence is 15 residues long. Germline CDR1 reads SNHLY; CDR2 reads FYNNEI. The trim removed 5 bases at V and 9 bases at J, leaving 11 bases unmatched. The CDR3 sequence is CASSPLTGGAGPQHF. CDR3 sequence (DNA): TGTGCCAGCAGTCCTCTCACAGGGGGCGCGGGGCCCCAGCATTTT.

Written as DNA, the CDR3 is TGTGCCTGGAGTGTAACGAAAGGTGATCGGGCAACTGAAGCTTTCTTT. The encoded protein is CAWSVTKGDRATEAFF. The chain carries TRBV30 and TRBJ1-1, with D uncertain. There are 16 residues in the CDR3. CDR1 and CDR2 (germline): GTSNPN, SVGIG (reference sequence). V shed 0 bases and J shed 5 bases, with 19 bases lying between them.

This clonotype was seen a few times. The chain recombines TRBV5-6 with TRBJ2-7; TRBD1 aligns across 7 bases. Trimming took 6 bases from V and 0 from J; bases not matched to a gene: 6. Germline CDR1 SGHDT, CDR2 YYEEEE. This CDR3 region has 14 residues. CDR3 residues: CASTLTGRSYEQYF. The CDR3 bases are TGTGCCAGCACTCTGACAGGGCGCTCCTACGAGCAGTACTTC.

The CDR3 spells CASSLSDYRVNEQFF. CDR3 sequence (DNA): TGTGCCAGCAGTTTATCTGATTACAGGGTTAATGAGCAGTTCTTC. The rearrangement links TRBV27 to TRBJ2-1; possibly TRBD1 for D (6 bases). The V and J ends lost 0 bases and 7 bases respectively, with 13 bases between them. Germline assignment: CDR1 MNHEY and CDR2 SMNVEV (reference sequence). The CDR3 length is 15 residues.

The V gene is TRBV4-2, the J gene TRBJ2-1; the match to TRBD2 covers 7 bases. CDR1 is LGHNA, CDR2 YNFKEQ, per germline. After removal of 2 bases from V and 7 bases from J, the junction contained 5 bases not matched to a gene. This CDR3 contains 14 residues. The CDR3 reads CASSQIGLVNEQFF. The DNA for the CDR3 is TGTGCCAGCAGCCAAATAGGACTAGTGAATGAGCAGTTCTTC.

This clonotype appeared a few times. The V gene is TRBV3-1, the J gene TRBJ2-7; perhaps TRBD2 as D (6 bases). CDR3 length equals 16 residues. V dropped 1 base and J dropped 4 bases, with 17 bases sitting between them. Germline CDR1 reads LGHDT; CDR2 reads YNNKEL (reference sequence). Written as DNA, the CDR3 is TGTGCCAGCAGCCAAGGGGTGGCGGGGTTACTTTACGAGCAGTACTTC. Its protein is CASSQGVAGLLYEQYF.

The CDR3 sequence: CASSYWTLEQYF. DNA for the CDR3: TGTGCCAGCAGTTACTGGACACTAGAGCAGTACTTC. The chain has TRBV6-2 or TRBV6-3 and TRBJ2-7; D is possibly TRBD1 (5 bases). CDR3 size: 12 residues. From germline, CDR1 is MNHEY and CDR2 SVGEGT. With 1 base removed from V and 7 bases from J, the gap between germline ends came to 8 bases.

The V gene is TRBV6-1, the J gene TRBJ2-7, with 8 bases identical to TRBD1. CDR3 length: 14 residues. Germline V gene sequence: CDR1 MNHNS, CDR2 SASEGT. The V and J ends lost 6 bases and 3 bases, in that order; junction bases with no gene match: 7. The CDR3 DNA reads as TGTGCCAGCAGGACACAGGGGGAACGCTACGAGCAGTACTTC. This codes for CASRTQGERYEQYF.

The chain recombines TRBV12-3 or TRBV12-4 with TRBJ2-1; D assignment may be TRBD1 or TRBD2 (5 bases each). The CDR3 runs 16 residues. V lost 2 bases and J 6 bases, leaving 17 bases between the germline ends. The CDR3 sequence: CASSLRSRGEGNEQFF. DNA for the CDR3: TGTGCCAGCAGTTTAAGGTCTCGGGGCGAGGGCAATGAGCAGTTCTTC.

This clonotype was observed once. This chain links TRBV19 with TRBJ2-3; TRBD1 matches 7 bases. CDR1 LNHDA and CDR2 SQIVND come from the germline V gene (reference sequence). This CDR3 region has 15 residues. The junction had 10 bases not matched to a gene; V was cut back by 5 bases and J by 5 bases. The CDR3 reads CASSDRAIGRDTQYF. The CDR3, as DNA: TGTGCCAGTAGTGACAGGGCGATTGGGCGAGATACGCAGTATTTT.

The gene calls are TRBV27 and TRBJ2-7; possible D gene TRBD2, 5 bases. The CDR3 sequence is 14 residues long. V was clipped by 2 bases and J by 6 bases, with 14 bases between them. The V gene's germline CDR1 is MNHEY and CDR2 SMNVEV (reference sequence). The CDR3 region is CASSLAGGLLEQYF. The CDR3 DNA follows: TGTGCCAGCAGTTTAGCGGGTGGCCTTCTCGAGCAGTACTTC.

This clonotype occurred a few times. This chain joins TRBV6-5 and TRBJ2-7; D tentatively reads TRBD1 or TRBD2 (5 bases each). The CDR3 is 13 residues long. Trimming took 2 bases from V and 7 from J, leaving 12 bases between them. Germline V CDR1 and CDR2: MNHEY, SVGAGI. The CDR3: CASSYAGTPEQYF. CDR3 coding DNA: TGTGCCAGCAGTTACGCCGGGACGCCTGAGCAGTACTTC.

V and J are TRBV11-3 and TRBJ2-1; 9 positions agree with TRBD2. V was pared by 2 bases and J by 5 bases, with 4 bases of the junction left unmatched. Per germline, CDR1 SGHNT and CDR2 YENEEA. The CDR3 loop spans 15 amino acids. CDR3 region: CASSLLAGVDNEQFF. The CDR3 nucleotides read TGTGCCAGCAGCTTATTAGCGGGAGTGGACAATGAGCAGTTCTTC. Using reference TRBV11-3 and TRBJ2-1 for the parts outside the CDR3, the full variable domain is EAGVVQSPRYKIIEKKQPVAFWCNPISGHNTLYWYLQNLGQGPELLIRYENEEAVDDSQLPKDRFSAERLKGVDSTLKIQPAELGDSAVYLCASSLLAGVDNEQFFGPGTRLTVL.

This chain links TRBV29-1 with TRBJ1-5; 7 bases fit TRBD1. The CDR3 has 14 residues. V shed 7 bases, J shed 7 bases, and the junction held 13 bases outside the gene matches. In germline, CDR1 is SQVTM, CDR2 ANQGSEA. CDR3 coding DNA: TGCAGCGCTACAGGAGGGGGCGCAGGGCAGCCCCAGCATTTT. It encodes CSATGGGAGQPQHF.

The chain links TRBV7-9 to TRBJ2-4; weak D call: TRBD2 (6 bases). V was shortened by 5 bases and J by 0 bases, with 14 bases between the two germline ends. The CDR3 has 16 residues. Germline CDR1 and CDR2: SEHNR and FQNEAQ (reference sequence). CDR3 sequence: CASSGGTLGAKNIQYF. As DNA, the CDR3 is TGTGCCAGCAGCGGAGGGACTCTGGGAGCCAAAAACATTCAGTACTTC.

The J gene is TRBJ1-5, the V gene TRBV7-2, with TRBD1 as a possible D gene (5 bases). Trimming took off 1 base at V and 5 bases at J, with 12 bases between the two ends. Germline V gene sequence: CDR1 SGHTA, CDR2 FQGNSA. The CDR3 has 15 residues. CDR3 in amino acids: CASSLDWGTYQPQHF. In nucleotides, the CDR3 is TGTGCCAGCAGCTTAGACTGGGGGACTTATCAGCCCCAGCATTTT. The whole variable domain, remainder taken from reference TRBV7-2 and TRBJ1-5, is GAGVSQSPSNKVTEKGKDVELRCDPISGHTALYWYRQSLGQGLEFLIYFQGNSAPDKSGLPSDRFSAERTGGSVSTLTIQRTQQEDSAVYLCASSLDWGTYQPQHFGDGTRLSIL.

This clonotype appeared a few times. The chain joins TRBV5-1 to TRBJ2-3; 8 nucleotides agree with TRBD2. Germline V gene sequence: CDR1 SGHRS, CDR2 YFSETQ. This CDR3 region has 16 residues. The J segment lost 1 base and the V segment lost 1 base, leaving 5 bases of the junction unmatched. CDR3: CASSLNAGGRTDTQYF. The CDR3 DNA sequence: TGCGCCAGCAGCTTGAACGCGGGAGGACGCACAGATACGCAGTATTTT. The full variable domain, in which reference TRBV5-1 and TRBJ2-3 provide the parts outside the CDR3, is KAGVTQTPRYLIKTRGQQVTLSCSPISGHRSVSWYQQTPGQGLQFLFEYFSETQRNKGNFPGRFSGRQFSNSRSEMNVSTLELGDSALYLCASSLNAGGRTDTQYFGPGTRLTVL.

The chain recombines TRBV23-1 with TRBJ2-5; D unresolved. TRBV23-1 is assigned to the ORF class and has an uncertain function. Between the trimmed V and J ends, which lost 8 bases and 7 bases, there was a span of 20 bases. The CDR3 covers 14 residues. The CDR3 loop reads CASPIRAVSGTQYF. The CDR3 region has the DNA TGCGCCAGCCCTATTCGTGCGGTCTCCGGGACCCAGTACTTC.

The gene calls are TRBV9 and TRBJ2-1, with 12 bases aligning to TRBD2. Germline V gives CDR1 SGDLS, CDR2 YYNGEE. The CDR3 sequence is 17 residues long. Trimming cost V 0 bases and J 6 bases; bases outside gene matches: 7. The CDR3 sequence is CASSVAGLAGIVNEQFF. In DNA, the CDR3 is TGTGCCAGCAGCGTAGCCGGACTAGCGGGAATCGTCAATGAGCAGTTCTTC.

There are a few counts of this clonotype. V gene TRBV10-3 combines with J gene TRBJ1-2; 8 positions match TRBD1. Germline V gives CDR1 ENHRY, CDR2 SYGVKD. The CDR3 is made up of 13 amino acids. V gave up 10 bases and J gave up 6 bases; unmatched junction bases: 10. The CDR3 loop reads CATSGTGENGYTF. Here the CDR3 DNA reads TGTGCCACCTCCGGGACAGGAGAAAATGGCTACACCTTC.

This clonotype was counted only a few times. This chain links TRBV5-5 with TRBJ1-1; the D is unclear. CDR3 size: 15 residues. CDR1 is SGHKS and CDR2 is YYEKEE in the germline V gene (reference sequence). The ends were cut back, 0 bases at V and 0 bases at J, with 9 bases in the middle. CDR3 bases: TGTGCCAGCAGCTTGGAGGGTTTTATGAACACTGAAGCTTTCTTT. Its translation: CASSLEGFMNTEAFF.

This clonotype has just a few counts. This rearrangement joins TRBV20-1 to TRBJ1-5; 9 bases line up with TRBD1. The germline V gene has CDR1 DFQATT and CDR2 SNEGSKA (reference sequence). Germline trimming cut 0 bases from V and 6 bases from J; bases unmatched to any gene: 6. CDR3 length: 15 amino acids. CDR3 sequence reads: CSARDLQGAGQPQHF. Here the CDR3 DNA reads TGCAGTGCTAGAGATTTACAGGGGGCAGGTCAGCCCCAGCATTTT.